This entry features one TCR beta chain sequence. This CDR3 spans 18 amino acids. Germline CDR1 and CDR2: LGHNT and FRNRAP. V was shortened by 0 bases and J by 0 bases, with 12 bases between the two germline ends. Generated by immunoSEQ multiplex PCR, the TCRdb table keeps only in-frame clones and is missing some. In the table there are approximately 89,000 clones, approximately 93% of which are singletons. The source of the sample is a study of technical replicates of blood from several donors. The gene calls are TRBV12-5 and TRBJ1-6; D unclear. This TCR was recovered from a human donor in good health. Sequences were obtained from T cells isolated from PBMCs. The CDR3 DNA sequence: TGTGCTAGTGGTTTGGTCTTACAGTTAAGCTCCTATAATTCACCCCTCCACTTT. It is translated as CASGLVLQLSSYNSPLHF.